This T cell receptor (beta chain) originates from a study of radiotherapy plus CTLA-4 blockade in lung cancer. Trimming stripped 2 bases from V and 9 bases from J, with 17 bases between. Germline V lookup: CDR1 SEHNR, CDR2 FQNEAQ (reference sequence). The CDR3 sequence is 15 residues long. The method was immunoSEQ multiplex PCR; TCRdb's version includes in-frame clones alone and lacks a portion of them. The sample shows approximately 40,000 clones, 80% to 90% of them seen only once. This clone has just one count. The sequence derives from a human donor with non-small cell lung cancer whose response to radiotherapy plus ipilimumab could not be evaluated. Sample: peripheral blood, taken from a patient treated with radiotherapy plus ipilimumab. The chain joins TRBV7-9 to TRBJ2-1, with D tentatively TRBD1 (6 bases). In DNA form, the CDR3 reads TGTGCCAGCAGCTTAACAGGGATAGGTAGGGGTGAGCAGTTCTTC. Residues: CASSLTGIGRGEQFF.